What follows is one T cell receptor (beta chain) and its context. Its target is unknown. This sample is part of a study of vaccination and CD4 T cells after COVID-19. Study-level information: Overlapping spike peptides of SARS-CoV-2, HCoV-NL63, HCoV-OC43 and HCoV-229E were used, and cells were stimulated with them.

Sequence data for DNA of cultured CD4+ T cells were generated by the Oncomine TCR Beta short-read assay. TCRdb re-analysed the PCR reads in MiXCR, keeping a single row per CDR3 protein. This sample carries around 26,000 distinct CDR3 sequences, 64% of them seen once, and the ten largest clones take about 4.9%. Treatment reported: approximately nine-day PBMC culture with coronavirus spike peptide pools or control peptides (ViraFEST assay). Peptide pools at roughly 10 ug/ml and IL-2 at around 10 IU/ml were added to cultures of a few million PBMCs per well. Notes on the study in general: The authors identified 304 of 307 vaccine-specific clones in convalescent patients as spike mono-reactive.

The receptor's source is a human donor who had recovered from COVID-19. Material for sequencing was CD4+ T cells from blood, cultured in vitro.

The CDR3: CASSSGTGYETQYF. DNA for the CDR3: TGTGCCAGCAGCTCCGGGACAGGGTACGAGACCCAGTACTTC. The J gene is TRBJ2-5, the V gene TRBV11-3; 9 nucleotides line up with TRBD1. The germline gives CDR1 SGHNT, CDR2 YENEEA. The CDR3 length is 14 residues. The V gene end was trimmed by 4 bases and the J gene end by 5 bases; junction bases not matched to a gene: 5.